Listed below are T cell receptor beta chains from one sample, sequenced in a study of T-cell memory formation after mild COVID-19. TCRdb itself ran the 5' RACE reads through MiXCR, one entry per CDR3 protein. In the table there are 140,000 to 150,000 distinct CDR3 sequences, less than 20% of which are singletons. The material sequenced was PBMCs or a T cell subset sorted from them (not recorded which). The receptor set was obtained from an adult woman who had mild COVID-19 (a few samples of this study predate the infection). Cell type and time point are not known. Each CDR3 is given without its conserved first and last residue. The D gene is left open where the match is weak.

cdr3_aa: ASSQDRQGYEQY
j_call: TRBJ2-7
v_call: TRBV4-2
d_call: TRBD1

cdr3_aa: ASSHPLARDEQY
j_call: TRBJ2-7
v_call: TRBV3-1
d_call: .

cdr3_aa: ASSFSSYEQY
j_call: TRBJ2-7
v_call: TRBV5-5
d_call: .

cdr3_aa: ASRLGPKGPGD
j_call: TRBJ2-5
v_call: TRBV12-3/TRBV12-4
d_call: .

cdr3_aa: ASTPGGSRETQY
j_call: TRBJ2-5
v_call: TRBV5-1
d_call: .

cdr3_aa: SASFPGGFYEQY
j_call: TRBJ2-7
v_call: TRBV20-1
d_call: TRBD1

cdr3_aa: ASSPQGALSGELF
j_call: TRBJ2-2
v_call: TRBV18
d_call: TRBD1

cdr3_aa: ASSGAGRRTEAF
j_call: TRBJ1-1
v_call: TRBV2
d_call: .

cdr3_aa: ASTGLATDTQY
j_call: TRBJ2-3
v_call: TRBV12-3/TRBV12-4
d_call: TRBD2

cdr3_aa: ASSQAGTIYEQY
j_call: TRBJ2-7
v_call: TRBV5-1
d_call: .

cdr3_aa: ASSDGHRTDTQY
j_call: TRBJ2-3
v_call: TRBV12-3/TRBV12-4
d_call: .

cdr3_aa: ASSQRDFLSNEAF
j_call: TRBJ1-1
v_call: TRBV4-3
d_call: .

cdr3_aa: ASSNSGTVYEQY
j_call: TRBJ2-7
v_call: TRBV6-1
d_call: TRBD1

cdr3_aa: ASSADGPRTDTQY
j_call: TRBJ2-3
v_call: TRBV2
d_call: .

cdr3_aa: ASSWGGGTDTQY
j_call: TRBJ2-3
v_call: TRBV12-3/TRBV12-4
d_call: .

cdr3_aa: ASSSDISNTEAF
j_call: TRBJ1-1
v_call: TRBV5-1
d_call: .

cdr3_aa: ASSTGQNNSPLH
j_call: TRBJ1-6
v_call: TRBV5-1
d_call: TRBD1

cdr3_aa: SATRDRSPYEQY
j_call: TRBJ2-7
v_call: TRBV20-1
d_call: TRBD1

cdr3_aa: ASSPDRSSYNEQF
j_call: TRBJ2-1
v_call: TRBV5-5
d_call: .

cdr3_aa: ASSLAGGIANNEQF
j_call: TRBJ2-1
v_call: TRBV12-3/TRBV12-4
d_call: .

cdr3_aa: ASSSVRGPSYEQY
j_call: TRBJ2-7
v_call: TRBV5-6
d_call: .

cdr3_aa: ASSLPGQGAMNTEAF
j_call: TRBJ1-1
v_call: TRBV12-3/TRBV12-4
d_call: TRBD1

cdr3_aa: ASSLAPREQF
j_call: TRBJ2-1
v_call: TRBV7-6
d_call: .

cdr3_aa: ASSPTGVTDTQY
j_call: TRBJ2-3
v_call: TRBV5-1
d_call: TRBD1

cdr3_aa: SARDGAGGPDTQY
j_call: TRBJ2-3
v_call: TRBV20-1
d_call: TRBD2

cdr3_aa: ASSSAWTGNTEAF
j_call: TRBJ1-1
v_call: TRBV12-3/TRBV12-4
d_call: .

cdr3_aa: ASSLLGSDEQF
j_call: TRBJ2-1
v_call: TRBV7-9
d_call: .

cdr3_aa: SAPAGLQNTGELF
j_call: TRBJ2-2
v_call: TRBV20-1
d_call: .

cdr3_aa: ASLLTGPSYEQY
j_call: TRBJ2-7
v_call: TRBV7-9
d_call: .

cdr3_aa: ATSDPGHATDTQY
j_call: TRBJ2-3
v_call: TRBV24-1
d_call: .

cdr3_aa: ASSGDRANTEAF
j_call: TRBJ1-1
v_call: TRBV6-5
d_call: TRBD1

cdr3_aa: SASIPVSTDTQY
j_call: TRBJ2-3
v_call: TRBV20-1
d_call: .

cdr3_aa: ASREDSSNYGYT
j_call: TRBJ1-2
v_call: TRBV19
d_call: .

cdr3_aa: ASSPLAIRPDGYT
j_call: TRBJ1-2
v_call: TRBV9
d_call: .

cdr3_aa: ASSQDNREGYGYT
j_call: TRBJ1-2
v_call: TRBV4-2
d_call: .

cdr3_aa: ASSRSYLPGELF
j_call: TRBJ2-2
v_call: TRBV7-3
d_call: .

cdr3_aa: ASSYKVDLSTDTQY
j_call: TRBJ2-3
v_call: TRBV6-5
d_call: .

cdr3_aa: ASSLGIGMAF
j_call: TRBJ1-1
v_call: TRBV7-8
d_call: .

cdr3_aa: ATSDPTSSYNEQF
j_call: TRBJ2-1
v_call: TRBV24-1
d_call: .

cdr3_aa: ASSQGRQGTQY
j_call: TRBJ2-5
v_call: TRBV14
d_call: .

cdr3_aa: ASSIYMGGRNTEAF
j_call: TRBJ1-1
v_call: TRBV19
d_call: .

cdr3_aa: ASSPGTRVSEQY
j_call: TRBJ2-7
v_call: TRBV14
d_call: TRBD2

cdr3_aa: ASSPSAAGEDTGELF
j_call: TRBJ2-2
v_call: TRBV7-6
d_call: TRBD2

cdr3_aa: ASSLSGVGLYEQY
j_call: TRBJ2-7
v_call: TRBV27
d_call: .

cdr3_aa: SVTTGSYEQY
j_call: TRBJ2-7
v_call: TRBV29-1
d_call: .